The sample holds one count of the clone carrying this TCR beta chain. Its antigen is unidentified. Germline V gene data show CDR1 as LNHDA and CDR2 as SQIVND (reference sequence). The CDR3 runs 19 residues. The V end was cut by 0 bases, the J end by 4 bases, with 23 bases between. The data derive from a study of cytomegalovirus exposure and HLA in healthy donors. Study-wide points: Being productive about 87% or about 30% of the time was typical of most TCR beta V segments in an earlier analysis.

60 Vbeta and 13 Jbeta primers were used in PCR. Some clones are missing from TCRdb's copy, which holds only in-frame ones; the method was immunoSEQ multiplex PCR. The data show some 150,000 clones, 83% seen once. This sequence joins TRBV19 and TRBJ2-3; D is possibly TRBD2 (5 bases). The sequence was obtained from a man in his forties in good health and CMV-seronegative. Sequenced: PBMCs. The CDR3 region is CASSIDRIGLATNPDTQYF. The DNA of the CDR3 is TGTGCCAGTAGTATAGATCGGATTGGCTTAGCGACGAACCCAGATACGCAGTATTTT.